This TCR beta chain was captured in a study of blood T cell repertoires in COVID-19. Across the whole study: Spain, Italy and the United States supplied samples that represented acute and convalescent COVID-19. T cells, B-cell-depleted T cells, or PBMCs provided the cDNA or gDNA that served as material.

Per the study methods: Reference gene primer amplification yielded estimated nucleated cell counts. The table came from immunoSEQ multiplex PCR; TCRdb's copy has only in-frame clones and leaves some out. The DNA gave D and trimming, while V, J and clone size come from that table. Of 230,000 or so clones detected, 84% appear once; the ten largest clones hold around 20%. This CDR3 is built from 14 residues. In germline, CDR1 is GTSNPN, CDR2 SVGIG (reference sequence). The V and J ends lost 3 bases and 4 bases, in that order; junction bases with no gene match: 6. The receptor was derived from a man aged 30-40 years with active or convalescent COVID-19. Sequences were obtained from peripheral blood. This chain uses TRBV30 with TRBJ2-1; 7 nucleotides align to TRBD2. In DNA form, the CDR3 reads TGTGCCTGGAGGGATAGCGGGCGATACAATGAGCAGTTCTTC. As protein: CAWRDSGRYNEQFF.